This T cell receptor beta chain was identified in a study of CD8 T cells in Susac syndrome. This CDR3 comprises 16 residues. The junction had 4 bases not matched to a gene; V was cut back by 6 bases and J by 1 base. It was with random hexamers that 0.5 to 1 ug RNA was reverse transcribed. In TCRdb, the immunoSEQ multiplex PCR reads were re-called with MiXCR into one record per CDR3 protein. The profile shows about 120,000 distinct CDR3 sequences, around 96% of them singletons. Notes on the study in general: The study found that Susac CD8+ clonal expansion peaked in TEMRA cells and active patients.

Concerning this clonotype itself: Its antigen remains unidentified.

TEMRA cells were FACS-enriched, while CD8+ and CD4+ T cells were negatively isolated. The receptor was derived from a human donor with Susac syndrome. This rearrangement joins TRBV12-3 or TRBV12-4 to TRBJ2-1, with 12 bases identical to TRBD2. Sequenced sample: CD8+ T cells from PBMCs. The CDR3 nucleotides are TGTGCCAGCAGCCCTAGCGGGAGGGGATCCTACAATGAGCAGTTCTTC. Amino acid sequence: CASSPSGRGSYNEQFF.